The 21 T cell receptor beta chains reported below all come from one sample, sequenced in a study of cytomegalovirus exposure and HLA in healthy donors. PCR amplification relied on 60 Vbeta primers (plus 13 Jbeta primers). Profiling relied on immunoSEQ multiplex PCR, and the TCRdb table lists in-frame clones only, not all of them. Of some 150,000 clones listed, roughly 80% are singletons. The sample taken for sequencing was PBMCs. The receptors shown here come from a man aged 35-49 years in good health and CMV-seronegative.

This chain uses TRBV9 with TRBJ2-1; maybe TRBD2 (6 bases). With 4 bases removed from V and 1 base from J, the gap between germline ends came to 15 bases. Germline CDR1 reads SGDLS; CDR2 reads YYNGEE. This CDR3 has 16 residues. The CDR3 region is CASSPQWGVSYNEQFF. CDR3 DNA sequence: TGTGCCAGCAGCCCTCAGTGGGGGGTTTCCTACAATGAGCAGTTCTTC.

The chain uses TRBV7-6 and TRBJ2-3, with 7 bases identical to TRBD1. CDR1 is SGHVS and CDR2 is FNYEAQ in the germline V gene. The CDR3 loop spans 15 amino acids. V lost 5 bases, J lost 1 base, and 6 bases stayed unmatched. For the CDR3, the DNA is TGTGCCAGCAGCATGGGAACAGGGGGCACAGATACGCAGTATTTT. Protein product: CASSMGTGGTDTQYF. The full variable domain, its missing parts supplied by reference TRBV7-6 and TRBJ2-3, is GAGVSQSPRYKVTKRGQDVALRCDPISGHVSLYWYRQALGQGPEFLTYFNYEAQQDKSGLPNDRFSAERPEGSISTLTIQRTEQRDSAMYRCASSMGTGGTDTQYFGPGTRLTVL.

The chain combines TRBV14 with TRBJ2-1; TRBD2 might be the D (7 bases). The germline gives CDR1 SGHDN, CDR2 FVKESK. CDR3 size: 18 residues. Trimming cost V 2 bases and J 6 bases, with 23 bases left between them. The CDR3 DNA reads TGTGCCAGCAGCCAACGTCGAGGGGGGGCCTTAATATTCAATGAGCAGTTCTTC. Translating gives CASSQRRGGALIFNEQFF.

This clone has more than one count but fewer than ten. The rearrangement links TRBV6-5 to TRBJ1-4, with a possible D match to TRBD1 (6 bases). From germline, CDR1 is MNHEY and CDR2 SVGAGI. The CDR3 runs 15 residues. V was shortened by 8 bases and J by 6 bases, with 19 bases between the two germline ends. This CDR3 reads CASQQGFGVDEKLFF. The DNA of the CDR3 is TGTGCCAGCCAGCAGGGGTTTGGGGTTGATGAAAAACTGTTTTTT.

The V and J genes are TRBV28 and TRBJ1-5; D is undetermined. Germline V gene lookup returns CDR1 MDHEN and CDR2 SYDVKM. The CDR3 spans 13 residues. V lost 3 bases and J 5 bases, leaving 8 bases between the germline ends. In nucleotides, the CDR3 is TGTGCCAGCAGTTTGAGGGCAGATCAGCCCCAGCATTTT. This encodes CASSLRADQPQHF.

CDR3 nucleotides: TGTGCCAGCAGCCCGACGCCGGGACAGACCTCTGGGGCCAACGTCCTGACTTTC. Translated, it gives CASSPTPGQTSGANVLTF. The rearrangement joins TRBV11-2 to TRBJ2-6, with 7 bases fitting TRBD1. The CDR3 sequence is 18 residues long. V was clipped by 5 bases and J by 0 bases; unmatched bases: 10. Germline V lookup: CDR1 SGHAT, CDR2 FQNNGV.

A single count supports this clone. The rearrangement links TRBV7-6 to TRBJ2-5; TRBD1 agrees at 9 bases. From germline, CDR1 is SGHVS and CDR2 FNYEAQ. J lost 4 bases, V lost 4 bases, and 7 bases had no gene match. This CDR3 region has 15 residues. Here the CDR3 reads CASSSQDRGRETQYF. For the CDR3, the DNA is TGTGCCAGCAGCTCCCAGGACAGGGGAAGAGAGACCCAGTACTTC.

The gene calls are TRBV10-1 and TRBJ2-1, with 9 bases that match TRBD2. With V trimmed by 2 bases and J by 7 bases, 6 bases remained unmatched. This CDR3 comprises 15 residues. Germline-derived CDR1 and CDR2 are WNHNN and SYGVQD (reference sequence). CDR3 region: CASSEGGSGGNEQFF. The CDR3 nucleotides read TGCGCCAGCAGTGAGGGGGGTAGCGGGGGTAATGAGCAGTTCTTC.

V and J are TRBV4-3 and TRBJ1-4; 10 bases line up with TRBD1. The CDR3 is 16 residues long. J gave up 6 bases and V 5 bases, and 9 bases lay outside the gene matches. Per germline, CDR1 LGHNA and CDR2 YSLEER. The CDR3 DNA reads as TGCGCCAGCAGCGTAGGATCCGGGACAGGGGATGAAAAACTGTTTTTT. It is translated as CASSVGSGTGDEKLFF.

This clone was seen more than once but under ten times. The genes are TRBV7-7 and TRBJ2-2; TRBD2 aligns across 11 bases. Germline CDR1 SSHAT, CDR2 FNYEAQ (reference sequence). The CDR3 has 21 amino acids. Trimming cost V 4 bases and J 2 bases; bases outside gene matches: 18. CDR3 amino acids: CASSWGGDPTSGAINTGELFF. The CDR3 DNA sequence: TGTGCCAGCAGCTGGGGGGGGGACCCGACTAGCGGGGCAATCAACACCGGGGAGCTGTTTTTT.

The V and J genes are TRBV11-3 and TRBJ2-7; D is unclear. CDR3 length equals 13 residues. CDR1 is SGHNT, CDR2 YENEEA, per germline. Trimming took 5 bases from V and 3 from J, leaving 11 bases between them. The CDR3 DNA sequence: TGTGCCAGCAGCCCAAAGCCCCTCTACGAGCAGTACTTC. This gives the protein CASSPKPLYEQYF.

V and J are TRBV6-5 and TRBJ1-2; D remains unclear. Germline loops: CDR1 MNHEY, CDR2 SVGAGI. V shed 5 bases and J shed 3 bases, with 13 bases lying between them. The CDR3 contains 14 residues. The CDR3 coding sequence is TGTGCCAGCAGTCCGAGAGGCCGGGACTATGGCTACACCTTC. It translates to CASSPRGRDYGYTF.

The V call is TRBV12-5, the J call TRBJ2-1; 11 positions agree with TRBD2. The CDR3 has 19 amino acids. CDR1 LGHNT and CDR2 FRNRAP come from the germline V gene. Unmatched junction bases numbered 9, after V lost 2 bases and J lost 0 bases. CDR3 sequence (DNA): TGTGCTAGTGGTTTGACCCCGACTAGCGGGGCGAGCTCCTACAATGAGCAGTTCTTC. Translated: CASGLTPTSGASSYNEQFF.

The V and J genes are TRBV5-4 and TRBJ2-1; 9 bases agree with TRBD2. This CDR3 spans 15 amino acids. With V trimmed by 0 bases and J by 8 bases, 6 bases remained unmatched. The germline V gene has CDR1 SGHNT and CDR2 YYREEE (reference sequence). CDR3 protein: CASSLVAGGQDEQFF. Written as DNA, the CDR3 is TGTGCCAGCAGCTTGGTTGCGGGGGGGCAGGATGAGCAGTTCTTC. The variable domain in full, with the rest retrieved from reference TRBV5-4 and TRBJ2-1, is ETGVTQSPTHLIKTRGQQVTLRCSSQSGHNTVSWYQQALGQGPQFIFQYYREEENGRGNFPPRFSGLQFPNYSSELNVNALELDDSALYLCASSLVAGGQDEQFFGPGTRLTVL.

The chain is built from TRBV7-5 and TRBJ1-4; no DNA check was done on the table's D call, TRBD1. TRBV7-5 is reported as a pseudogene. The CDR3 covers 15 residues. The DNA for the CDR3 is TGTGTCAGAAGCTTAGGGACAGGGGGACGGGAAAAACTGTTTTTT. As protein: CVRSLGTGGREKLFF.

V and J are TRBV15 and TRBJ2-7; D call uncertain. Trimming pared 3 bases from V and 5 bases from J, leaving 11 bases between. This CDR3 region has 13 residues. Germline lookup yields CDR1 LNHNV and CDR2 YYDKDF (reference sequence). This CDR3 is CATSSSESHEQYF. CDR3 coding DNA: TGTGCCACCAGCAGTAGTGAGTCCCACGAGCAGTACTTC.

CDR3 sequence reads: CASSTYRGRVGQYGYTF. In nucleotides, the CDR3 is TGTGCCAGCAGCACATACAGGGGGCGAGTTGGCCAATATGGCTACACCTTC. The rearrangement uses TRBV11-2 and TRBJ1-2; TRBD1 matches at 9 bases. The CDR3 spans 17 residues. The trim removed 5 bases at V and 5 bases at J, leaving 15 bases unmatched. Germline CDR1 is SGHAT and CDR2 is FQNNGV.

Details on this clone: Other DNA sequences from this sample encode an identical CDR3 as well. J is TRBJ1-5 and V is TRBV19, with D perhaps matching TRBD1 (5 bases). Per the germline V gene, CDR1 is LNHDA and CDR2 is SQIVND (reference sequence). The CDR3 has 14 residues. Between the trimmed V and J ends, which lost 4 bases and 4 bases, there was a span of 11 bases. In DNA, the CDR3 is TGTGCCAGTAGTAGGGGCCTCGGGAATCAGCCCCAGCATTTT. As protein: CASSRGLGNQPQHF. Full variable domain (outside the CDR3, taken from reference TRBV19 and TRBJ1-5): DGGITQSPKYLFRKEGQNVTLSCEQNLNHDAMYWYRQDPGQGLRLIYYSQIVNDFQKGDIAEGYSVSREKKESFPLTVTSAQKNPTAFYLCASSRGLGNQPQHFGDGTRLSIL.

V gene TRBV14 combines with J gene TRBJ2-7, with 7 nucleotides matching TRBD1. The V segment lost 1 base and the J segment 3 bases; nucleotides outside the gene matches: 6. CDR1 is SGHDN, CDR2 FVKESK, per germline. This CDR3 spans 15 amino acids. Written as DNA, the CDR3 is TGTGCCAGCAGCCAAGCGGGACAGCTAATCTACGAGCAGTACTTC. The encoded protein is CASSQAGQLIYEQYF. Supplemented by reference TRBV14 and TRBJ2-7, the full variable domain reads EAGVTQFPSHSVIEKGQTVTLRCDPISGHDNLYWYRRVMGKEIKFLLHFVKESKQDESGMPNNRFLAERTGGTYSTLKVQPAELEDSGVYFCASSQAGQLIYEQYFGPGTRLTVT.

Written as DNA, the CDR3 is TGCGCCAGCAGCCAAGAACGGGTGCGGCGGGGGGGCGGGGAGCTGTTTTTT. This gives the protein CASSQERVRRGGGELFF. The chain uses TRBV4-1 and TRBJ2-2, with 9 bases that match TRBD2. Germline values: CDR1 MGHRA, CDR2 YSYEKL. J lost 7 bases, V lost 0 bases, and 9 bases had no gene match. CDR3 length equals 17 residues.

The V call is TRBV28, the J call TRBJ1-5; 7 bases agree with TRBD1. The CDR3 spans 13 residues. With 3 bases clipped from V and 7 bases from J, the junction kept 3 bases outside the gene matches. Germline CDR1 reads MDHEN; CDR2 reads SYDVKM. CDR3 DNA: TGTGCCAGCAGTTTGAGGGGGCAACAGCCCCAGCATTTT. Protein sequence: CASSLRGQQPQHF. Full variable domain (missing parts from reference TRBV28 and TRBJ1-5): DVKVTQSSRYLVKRTGEKVFLECVQDMDHENMFWYRQDPGLGLRLIYFSYDVKMKEKGDIPEGYSVSREKKERFSLILESASTNQTSMYLCASSLRGQQPQHFGDGTRLSIL.